One TCR beta chain is described in this entry. What it binds is unknown. The repertoire was sequenced with immunoSEQ multiplex PCR; TCRdb's copy has only in-frame clones and lacks some. In the table there are approximately 1,000,000 clones, 75% to 85% of which are singletons. These data are taken from a study of shared clonotypes between healthy human individuals. Turning to the study itself: Researchers assigned three CD4 naive, three CD4 memory, two CD8 naive and one CD8 memory plate to each donor. Points from the study as a whole: The sharing of about 5% of naive CD4 clonotypes was seen across a handful of donors. Limited genetic and exposure-history diversity came from having few donors.

Researchers partitioned CD4+ cells into CD45RA+ naive and CD45RA-negative memory subsets. CDR1 and CDR2 from the germline V gene are SGHNT and YYREEE (reference sequence). The CDR3 runs to 17 residues. With V trimmed by 0 bases and J by 1 base, 8 bases remained unmatched. The sample was memory CD4+ T cells from PBMCs. Regarding subset: CD45RA-negative fraction. The receptor was derived from a young man in good health. Some clones in this sample may be carry-over from other donors' samples. This chain uses TRBV5-4 with TRBJ2-3, with 7 bases matching TRBD2. The CDR3 region has the DNA TGTGCCAGCAGCTTGGTCCGCGGGAGCGTCGGCACAGATACGCAGTATTTT. Its protein product is CASSLVRGSVGTDTQYF. The entire variable domain, with the rest obtained from reference TRBV5-4 and TRBJ2-3, is as follows: ETGVTQSPTHLIKTRGQQVTLRCSSQSGHNTVSWYQQALGQGPQFIFQYYREEENGRGNFPPRFSGLQFPNYSSELNVNALELDDSALYLCASSLVRGSVGTDTQYFGPGTRLTVL.